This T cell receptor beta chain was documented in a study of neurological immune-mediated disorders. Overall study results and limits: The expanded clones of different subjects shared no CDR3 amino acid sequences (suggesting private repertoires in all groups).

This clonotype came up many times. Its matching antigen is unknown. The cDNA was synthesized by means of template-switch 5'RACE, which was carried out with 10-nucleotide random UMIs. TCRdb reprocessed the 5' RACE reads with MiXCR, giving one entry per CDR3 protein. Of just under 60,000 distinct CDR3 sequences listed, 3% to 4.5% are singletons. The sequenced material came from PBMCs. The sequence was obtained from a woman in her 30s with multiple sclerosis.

The CDR3 DNA sequence: TGTGCCAGCAGTGGGACTAGCGATATAACAACCTACGAGCAGTACTTC. Protein sequence: CASSGTSDITTYEQYF. This chain connects TRBV25-1 to TRBJ2-7; 9 bases map to TRBD2. V lost 4 bases and J lost 2; bases outside the gene matches: 9. Germline V gene data show CDR1 as MGHDK and CDR2 as SYGVNS. The length of the CDR3 is 16 residues.